Following are 25 T cell receptor beta chains from one sample sequenced in a study of OX40 agonist ivuxolimab in advanced cancers. Receptors were amplified or captured by the immunoSEQ multiplex PCR assay. Sourced from immuneACCESS, this table was stored by TCRdb with only in-frame sequences that have V and J called. A share of the clones is absent; for the studies checked, an unresolved V gene accounts for under half, and the remainder has no known explanation. The sample includes around 57,000 clones, with about 90% observed a single time. Clones ranked in the top ten supply around 25% of the sample. This specimen was CD4+ or CD8+ T cells sorted from blood, taken in a trial of the OX40 agonist ivuxolimab. The receptors come from an adult with an advanced solid tumor such as melanoma, head and neck, liver or kidney cancer.

The V and J genes are TRBV6-5 and TRBJ2-3, with TRBD2 identical over 9 bases. In germline, CDR1 is MNHEY, CDR2 SVGAGI. This CDR3 has 15 residues. V shed 4 bases, J shed 2 bases, and the junction held 4 bases outside the gene matches. In nucleotides, the CDR3 is TGTGCCAGCAGTTGGACTAGCGAAAACACAGATACGCAGTATTTT. Amino acids: CASSWTSENTDTQYF.

The V and J genes are TRBV27 and TRBJ2-3; D might be TRBD2 (6 bases). CDR1 and CDR2 (germline): MNHEY, SMNVEV (reference sequence). Trimming removed 5 bases at V and 2 bases at J, with 14 bases between. The CDR3 has 15 amino acids. The CDR3 here is CASSLRLGATDTQYF. In DNA, the CDR3 is TGTGCCAGCAGTCTACGACTAGGCGCCACAGATACGCAGTATTTT.

The V and J genes are TRBV2 and TRBJ2-1; the match to TRBD2 covers 13 bases. V dropped 5 bases and J dropped 2; count of bases not matched to a gene: 12. Germline lookup yields CDR1 SNHLY and CDR2 FYNNEI. The CDR3 covers 19 residues. CDR3 in amino acids: CASSQEGLAGSYPYNEQFF. Written as DNA, the CDR3 is TGTGCCAGCAGTCAGGAGGGACTAGCGGGGTCCTATCCCTACAATGAGCAGTTCTTC.

The V gene is TRBV30, the J gene TRBJ2-3, with D possibly matching TRBD2 (6 bases). The V gene's germline CDR1 is GTSNPN and CDR2 SVGIG (reference sequence). V lost 0 bases and J 1 base, leaving 11 bases between the germline ends. The CDR3 totals 15 residues. The CDR3 coding sequence is TGTGCCTGGAGTGTCCATGCTAGCGGCACAGATACGCAGTATTTT. It is translated as CAWSVHASGTDTQYF.

The chain combines TRBV9 with TRBJ1-3; D gene uncertain. The CDR3 runs 16 residues. Trimming removed 0 bases from V and 0 bases from J, with 10 bases in between. CDR1 and CDR2 from the germline V gene are SGDLS and YYNGEE. CDR3 region: CASSVGGRVSGNTIYF. In DNA form, the CDR3 reads TGTGCCAGCAGCGTAGGAGGTAGGGTCTCTGGAAACACCATATATTTT.

V gene TRBV6-1 combines with J gene TRBJ2-3; the D is unclear. CDR1 and CDR2 (germline): MNHNS, SASEGT. The CDR3 length is 13 residues. With 2 bases removed from V and 2 bases from J, the gap between germline ends came to 5 bases. The CDR3 loop reads CASSEPYTDTQYF. The CDR3 coding sequence is TGTGCCAGCAGTGAACCTTACACAGATACGCAGTATTTT.

CDR3 loop: CASSRWTGVGANVLTF. Written as DNA, the CDR3 is TGTGCCAGCAGCCGATGGACAGGGGTAGGGGCCAACGTCCTGACTTTC. V gene TRBV11-2 combines with J gene TRBJ2-6, with 9 bases fitting TRBD1. The V gene's germline CDR1 is SGHAT and CDR2 FQNNGV. V was pared by 5 bases and J by 4 bases, with 6 bases of the junction left unmatched. CDR3 length equals 16 residues.

This chain connects TRBV7-3 to TRBJ2-1, with 9 bases identical to TRBD2. The CDR3 has 15 residues. CDR1 is SGHTA, CDR2 FQGTGA, per germline. After removal of 1 base from V and 6 bases from J, the junction contained 4 bases not matched to a gene. The CDR3 DNA follows: TGTGCCAGCAGCTTAAGTGGAGCGGGGGGCAATGAGCAGTTCTTC. Protein product: CASSLSGAGGNEQFF. The whole variable domain, filled in from reference TRBV7-3 and TRBJ2-1, reads GAGVSQTPSNKVTEKGKYVELRCDPISGHTALYWYRQSLGQGPEFLIYFQGTGAADDSGLPNDRFFAVRPEGSVSTLKIQRTERGDSAVYLCASSLSGAGGNEQFFGPGTRLTVL.

The chain carries TRBV5-6 and TRBJ2-1; D gene ambiguous. The CDR3 has 16 residues. The germline V and J ends were trimmed by 4 bases and 5 bases, with 19 bases remaining between them. Germline V CDR1 and CDR2: SGHDT, YYEEEE. The CDR3 bases are TGTGCCAGCAGCCCCGGCGCAGCCCACGCCAACAATGAGCAGTTCTTC. Translated, it gives CASSPGAAHANNEQFF. The variable domain in full, completed from reference TRBV5-6 and TRBJ2-1, reads DAGVTQSPTHLIKTRGQQVTLRCSPKSGHDTVSWYQQALGQGPQFIFQYYEEEERQRGNFPDRFSGHQFPNYSSELNVNALLLGDSALYLCASSPGAAHANNEQFFGPGTRLTVL.

As for this clone: Different DNA sequences within this sample yield the same CDR3. The chain combines TRBV4-2 with TRBJ2-7; D is perhaps TRBD1 (6 bases). Germline assignment: CDR1 LGHNA and CDR2 YNFKEQ. This CDR3 has 13 amino acids. V dropped 1 base and J dropped 4 bases, with 8 bases sitting between them. The CDR3 reads CASSQGTGYEQYF. As DNA, the CDR3 is TGTGCCAGCAGCCAAGGAACAGGGTACGAGCAGTACTTC.

This chain uses TRBV6-1 with TRBJ2-3; D gene uncertain. Trimming removed 10 bases from V and 1 base from J, with 9 bases in between. CDR1 is MNHNS and CDR2 is SASEGT in the germline V gene. This CDR3 comprises 12 residues. CDR3 loop: CATATRTDTQYF. CDR3 DNA: TGTGCCACCGCGACCCGCACAGATACGCAGTATTTT.

The gene calls are TRBV4-2 and TRBJ2-3; 8 bases are shared with TRBD2. The CDR3 covers 16 residues. V was pared by 4 bases and J by 2 bases, with 8 bases of the junction left unmatched. Germline CDR1 LGHNA, CDR2 YNFKEQ. CDR3 region: CASSPPAGDPTDTQYF. The CDR3, as DNA: TGTGCCAGCAGCCCACCAGCGGGGGACCCCACAGATACGCAGTATTTT.

V is TRBV27 and J is TRBJ1-5, with D hard to call. The CDR3 consists of 16 residues. V dropped 5 bases and J dropped 3 bases, with 17 bases sitting between them. Germline V gene data show CDR1 as MNHEY and CDR2 as SMNVEV (reference sequence). As DNA, the CDR3 is TGTGCCAGCAGTCCGAATATGGGTGAGGCCAATCAGCCCCAGCATTTT. The encoded protein is CASSPNMGEANQPQHF.

This clone occurred once. This chain links TRBV14 with TRBJ2-1; perhaps TRBD2 as D (5 bases). V was cut by 3 bases and J by 4 bases, with 10 bases left in between. CDR1 SGHDN and CDR2 FVKESK come from the germline V gene. CDR3 length: 14 residues. CDR3 nucleotides: TGTGCCAGCAGCCACGCTACTAGGTACAATGAGCAGTTCTTC. This sequence encodes CASSHATRYNEQFF.

A remark on this clone: An end of the junction does not agree with germline; a read error may underlie this. The chain is built from TRBV7-8 and TRBJ1-2; 8 bases line up with TRBD1. CDR3 size: 16 residues. Germline V lookup: CDR1 SGHVS, CDR2 FQNEAQ. CDR3 sequence reads: CASSLGTGLTFYGCTF. The CDR3, as DNA: TGTGCCAGCAGCTTAGGGACAGGGCTAACATTCTATGGCTGCACCTTC.

This clone was detected only once. The V call is TRBV16, the J call TRBJ2-5; D is unresolved. The CDR3 is made up of 12 amino acids. Germline V lookup: CDR1 KGHSY, CDR2 FQNENV. V lost 1 base, J lost 4 bases, and 4 bases lay in between. The CDR3 reads CASSQWGETQYF. CDR3 nucleotides: TGTGCCAGCAGCCAATGGGGAGAGACCCAGTACTTC.

The chain has TRBV6-6 and TRBJ1-2, with D uncertain. Germline V lookup: CDR1 MNHNY, CDR2 SVGAGI (reference sequence). The CDR3 is made up of 16 amino acids. Trimming stripped 5 bases from V and 1 base from J, with 17 bases between. In nucleotides, the CDR3 is TGTGCCAGCAGTCTAGGTCCGGTCGTTGGTAACTATGGCTACACCTTC. It specifies CASSLGPVVGNYGYTF.

This chain joins TRBV9 and TRBJ2-2; D is unclear. The CDR3 extends over 12 amino acids. The germline gives CDR1 SGDLS, CDR2 YYNGEE. V was clipped by 0 bases and J by 7 bases, with 4 bases between them. As DNA, the CDR3 is TGTGCCAGCAGCGTAGTGGGCGGGGAGCTGTTTTTT. It translates to CASSVVGGELFF.

The chain carries TRBV2 and TRBJ1-1; 9 positions match TRBD1. The length of the CDR3 is 15 residues. Germline V gene lookup returns CDR1 SNHLY and CDR2 FYNNEI. Trimming took 4 bases from V and 0 from J; bases not matched to a gene: 3. The CDR3 DNA reads TGTGCCAGCAGTGGACAGGGGGGCATGAACACTGAAGCTTTCTTT. Translated: CASSGQGGMNTEAFF.

The CDR3 region has the DNA TGTGCCAGCAGTGAACGAGGGAGGGGCCCAGCCACAGATACGCAGTATTTT. Its translation: CASSERGRGPATDTQYF. The chain recombines TRBV6-1 with TRBJ2-3; 7 bases agree with TRBD2. Germline CDR1 and CDR2: MNHNS and SASEGT. This CDR3 has 17 residues. V shed 2 bases, J shed 2 bases, and the junction held 10 bases outside the gene matches.

This clone was seen a single time. V is TRBV2 and J is TRBJ2-1; 12 nucleotides line up with TRBD1. The CDR3 spans 13 residues. CDR1 is SNHLY and CDR2 is FYNNEI in the germline V gene. V lost 8 bases, J lost 7 bases, and 3 bases stayed unmatched. In nucleotides, the CDR3 is TGTGCCAGCGGGACAGGGGGCCGGAATGAGCAGTTCTTC. This sequence encodes CASGTGGRNEQFF.

V is TRBV4-1 and J is TRBJ1-6; the match to TRBD1 covers 8 bases. The CDR3 loop spans 19 amino acids. Per germline, CDR1 MGHRA and CDR2 YSYEKL. J was trimmed by 0 bases and V by 0 bases; bases with no gene match: 7. The CDR3 here is CASSQDPGQANSYNSPLHF. In DNA, the CDR3 is TGCGCCAGCAGCCAAGATCCGGGACAGGCCAACTCCTATAATTCACCCCTCCACTTT.

The count of this clone is one. This same CDR3 is encoded by further DNA sequences in the sample. The rearrangement joins TRBV25-1 to TRBJ2-5; D is uncertain. The CDR3 runs 11 residues. Germline lookup yields CDR1 MGHDK and CDR2 SYGVNS. V lost 4 bases to trimming and J lost 1 base, with 1 base between them. The chain's CDR3 is CASSGQETQYF. CDR3 DNA: TGTGCCAGCAGTGGCCAAGAGACCCAGTACTTC.

This clone was recorded only once. The V gene is TRBV2, the J gene TRBJ2-3; D might be TRBD1 (6 bases). Germline CDR1 reads SNHLY; CDR2 reads FYNNEI. This CDR3 spans 14 amino acids. Trimming stripped 3 bases from V and 1 base from J, with 8 bases between. Here the CDR3 reads CASSEGAGTDTQYF. The DNA of the CDR3 is TGTGCCAGCAGTGAGGGGGCGGGCACAGATACGCAGTATTTT.

The chain recombines TRBV7-2 with TRBJ1-2; 8 bases fit TRBD1. CDR1 SGHTA and CDR2 FQGNSA come from the germline V gene. Trimming cost V 2 bases and J 2 bases; bases outside gene matches: 1. The CDR3 is 14 amino acids. The CDR3 DNA reads as TGTGCCAGCAGCTTAAGACAGGGGAACTATGGCTACACCTTC. Translated: CASSLRQGNYGYTF.